This T cell receptor (beta chain) was recorded in a study of OX40 agonist ivuxolimab in advanced cancers. For the study at large: Cancers in dose escalation were hepatocellular, melanoma, renal cell and head and neck.

Generated by immunoSEQ multiplex PCR, the TCRdb table keeps only in-frame clones and is missing some. The sample records 13,000 to 15,000 clones, about 80% being singletons. There are 15 residues in the CDR3. V gave up 5 bases and J gave up 0 bases, with 11 bases separating them. CDR1 is LNHDA and CDR2 is SQIVND in the germline V gene (reference sequence). Relative to its sample, this clone is large. Other DNA sequences of this sample code for an identical CDR3. This rearrangement joins TRBV19 to TRBJ1-3; D not certain. This TCR derives from an adult with an advanced solid tumor such as melanoma, head and neck, liver or kidney cancer. The specimen comprised CD4+ or CD8+ T cells sorted from blood, sampled in a trial of the OX40 agonist ivuxolimab. The CDR3 coding sequence is TGTGCCAGTAGTCCCGTCTGGAGCTCTGGAAACACCATATATTTT. It specifies CASSPVWSSGNTIYF. Full variable domain (outside the CDR3, taken from reference TRBV19 and TRBJ1-3): DGGITQSPKYLFRKEGQNVTLSCEQNLNHDAMYWYRQDPGQGLRLIYYSQIVNDFQKGDIAEGYSVSREKKESFPLTVTSAQKNPTAFYLCASSPVWSSGNTIYFGEGSWLTVV.